This TCR beta chain was found in a study of early T cells in non-severe SARS-CoV-2 infection. Study-wide background: Whole-blood bulk RNA, unsorted, was sequenced, and chains were unpaired.

Individual cDNA molecules were tagged with unique molecular identifiers, the study reported. TCRdb processed the 5' RACE reads anew with MiXCR; each CDR3 protein has one entry. The data contain about 55,000 distinct CDR3 sequences, roughly 8% of them singletons. Material for sequencing was whole blood. This receptor was identified in an adult who was a healthcare worker with PCR-confirmed SARS-CoV-2 infection or an uninfected control (not recorded which).

The CDR3 sequence is CASSPPSGYEQYF. The CDR3 DNA reads TGTGCCAGCAGTCCCCCCAGCGGATACGAGCAGTACTTC. The V call is TRBV28, the J call TRBJ2-7; TRBD2 is a possible D gene (5 bases). CDR3 size: 13 residues. Germline V CDR1 and CDR2: MDHEN, SYDVKM. V was cut by 5 bases and J by 4 bases, with 12 bases left in between.